This TCR beta chain is drawn from a study of identical twins. General study results and limits: For monozygotic twins, models underestimated out-of-frame TCR alpha sharing. Weaker excess twin sharing was observed in beta out-of-frame sequences.

This clonotype was counted ten times or more. The antigen is undetermined. This CDR3 region has 18 residues. Trimming removed 3 bases at V and 1 base at J, with 22 bases between. Germline V gene sequence: CDR1 LGHDT, CDR2 YNNKEL (reference sequence). One entry per CDR3 protein results from TCRdb running MiXCR on the 5' RACE reads. The repertoire holds under 400,000 distinct CDR3 sequences, with about 10% as singletons. Sample: naive T cells sorted from blood. The genes are TRBV3-1 and TRBJ2-7, with D possibly matching TRBD1 (6 bases). The origin of this receptor is a woman between 50 and 59 years old in good health. The CDR3 coding sequence is TGTGCCAGCAGCCATAACCTCGTGACAGGAGCACGATCCTACGAGCAGTACTTC. Protein: CASSHNLVTGARSYEQYF.